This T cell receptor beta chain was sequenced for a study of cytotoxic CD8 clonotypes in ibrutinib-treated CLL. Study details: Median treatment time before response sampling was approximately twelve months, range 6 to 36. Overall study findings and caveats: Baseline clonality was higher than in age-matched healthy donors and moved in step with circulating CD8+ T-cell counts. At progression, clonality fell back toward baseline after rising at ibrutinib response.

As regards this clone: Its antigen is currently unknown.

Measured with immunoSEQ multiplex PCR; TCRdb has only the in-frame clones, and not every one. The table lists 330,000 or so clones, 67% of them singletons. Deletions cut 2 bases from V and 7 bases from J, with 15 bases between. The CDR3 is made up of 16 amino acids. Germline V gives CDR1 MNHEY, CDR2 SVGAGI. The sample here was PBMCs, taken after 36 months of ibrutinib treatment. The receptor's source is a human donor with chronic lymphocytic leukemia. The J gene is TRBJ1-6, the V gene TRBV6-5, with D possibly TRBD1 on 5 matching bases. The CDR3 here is CASSYLPWGLNSPLHF. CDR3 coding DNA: TGTGCCAGCAGTTACCTCCCCTGGGGCTTGAATTCACCCCTCCACTTT.